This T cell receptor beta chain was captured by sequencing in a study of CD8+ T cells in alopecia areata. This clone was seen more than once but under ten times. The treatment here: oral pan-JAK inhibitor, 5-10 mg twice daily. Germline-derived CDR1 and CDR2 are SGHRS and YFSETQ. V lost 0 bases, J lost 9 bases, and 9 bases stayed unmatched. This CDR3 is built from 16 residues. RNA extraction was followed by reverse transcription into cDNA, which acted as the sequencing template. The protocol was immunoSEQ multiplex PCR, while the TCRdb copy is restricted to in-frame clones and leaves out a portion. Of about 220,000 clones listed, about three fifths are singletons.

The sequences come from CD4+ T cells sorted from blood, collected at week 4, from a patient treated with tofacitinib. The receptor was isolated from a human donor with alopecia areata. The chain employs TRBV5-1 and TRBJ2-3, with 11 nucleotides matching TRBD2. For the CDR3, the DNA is TGCGCCAGCAGCTTGGCTGCGACTAGCGGGGTGATAACGCAGTATTTT. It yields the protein CASSLAATSGVITQYF.